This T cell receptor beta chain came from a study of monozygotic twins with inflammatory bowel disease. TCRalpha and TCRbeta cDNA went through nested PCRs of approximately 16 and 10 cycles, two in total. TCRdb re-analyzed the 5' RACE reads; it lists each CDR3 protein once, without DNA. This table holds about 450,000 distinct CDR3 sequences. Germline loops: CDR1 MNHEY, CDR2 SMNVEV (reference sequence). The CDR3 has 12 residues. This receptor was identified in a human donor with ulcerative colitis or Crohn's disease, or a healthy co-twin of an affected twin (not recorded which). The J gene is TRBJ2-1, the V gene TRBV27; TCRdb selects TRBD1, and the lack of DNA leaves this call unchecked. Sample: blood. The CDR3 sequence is CASSPYPLREFF.